This T cell receptor beta chain is from a study of blood T cell repertoires in COVID-19. Study-wide background: Samples representing acute and convalescent COVID-19 were sourced from the United States, Italy and Spain. T cells, B-cell-depleted T cells, or PBMCs supplied cDNA or gDNA.

Original methodology: Estimation of nucleated cell counts was performed using reference gene primer amplification. The table came from immunoSEQ multiplex PCR; TCRdb's copy has only in-frame clones and leaves some out. Clonal size and the V and J genes are those of that table, whereas D and trimming came from the DNA. The data hold roughly 86,000 clones, with over 80% observed a single time. The source material was peripheral blood. The TCR was taken from a woman in her seventies with acute or convalescent COVID-19.

The CDR3 protein is CASSIPGEWNEQFF. The CDR3 coding sequence is TGTGCCAGCAGTATCCCCGGGGAATGGAATGAGCAGTTCTTC. V is TRBV28 and J is TRBJ2-1; D may be TRBD2 (5 bases). Germline CDR1 and CDR2: MDHEN and SYDVKM. The CDR3 is 14 residues long. With 5 bases removed from V and 7 bases from J, the gap between germline ends came to 15 bases.